The TCR delta chain under discussion was sequenced for a study of gamma-delta T cells after stem cell transplantation. There are many counts of this clone. TCRdb re-called the RT-PCR reads using CATT. The profile shows some 16,000 delta-chain clones, just under 9.5% of them singletons. The sequenced sample was gamma-delta T cells. The sequence came from a human donor. It is not recorded whose cells these are; they may come from a transplant donor.

The CDR3 here is CACDTVSLTGGLTDRLTDKLIF. The CDR3, as DNA: TGTGCCTGTGACACCGTTTCCTTAACTGGGGGACTAACCGACCGCCTCACCGATAAACTCATCTTT. The chain carries TRDV2 and TRDJ1; 9 bases align to TRDD3. Per the germline V gene, CDR1 is GEAIGNYY and CDR2 is EKD. The CDR3 consists of 22 residues. After removal of 0 bases from V and 1 base from J, the junction contained 23 bases not matched to a gene.